The rows below give T cell receptor beta chains drawn from one sample of a study of blood T cell repertoires in COVID-19. Assay used: immunoSEQ multiplex PCR; TCRdb lists only in-frame clones, some missing. The sample yields 30,000 to 40,000 clones, just under 85% seen once. The sample taken for sequencing was peripheral blood. Source of these receptors: a man between 45 and 60 years old with active COVID-19. CDR3s include the opening cysteine and the closing phenylalanine or tryptophan. Each record gives: J gene, V gene, clone size, D gene, CDR3 protein, CDR3 DNA. A D gene is named only where the DNA matches it firmly. Where a row states a size, it is once, few, many or the class of an expanded clone; other rows omit it.

j_call: TRBJ2-3
v_call: TRBV9
clone_size: -
d_call: -
cdr3_aa: CASNPNRGVSTDTQYF
cdr3_nt: TGTGCCAGCAACCCAAACCGGGGAGTGAGCACAGATACGCAGTATTTT

j_call: TRBJ2-3
v_call: TRBV9
clone_size: -
d_call: TRBD2
cdr3_aa: CASSVVVAGGGADTQYF
cdr3_nt: TGTGCCAGCAGCGTAGTGGTAGCGGGGGGCGGCGCAGATACGCAGTATTTT

j_call: TRBJ1-5
v_call: TRBV28
clone_size: -
d_call: -
cdr3_aa: CASSLLGSNQPQHF
cdr3_nt: TGTGCCAGCAGTTTATTGGGCAGCAATCAGCCCCAGCATTTT

j_call: TRBJ2-7
v_call: TRBV7-8
clone_size: few
d_call: TRBD1
cdr3_aa: CASSLEGGSGYEQYF
cdr3_nt: TGTGCCAGCAGCTTAGAAGGGGGCTCAGGCTACGAGCAGTACTTC

j_call: TRBJ2-1
v_call: TRBV9
clone_size: -
d_call: TRBD2
cdr3_aa: CASSVGGGANEQFF
cdr3_nt: TGTGCCAGCAGCGTAGGCGGGGGGGCTAATGAGCAGTTCTTC

j_call: TRBJ2-5
v_call: TRBV19
clone_size: -
d_call: -
cdr3_aa: CASSTSLQETQYF
cdr3_nt: TGTGCCAGTTCTACTAGCCTCCAAGAGACCCAGTACTTC

j_call: TRBJ2-5
v_call: TRBV11-2
clone_size: -
d_call: -
cdr3_aa: CASSLGGTQYF
cdr3_nt: TGTGCCAGCAGCTTAGGAGGGACCCAGTACTTC

j_call: TRBJ2-1
v_call: TRBV4-1
clone_size: few
d_call: TRBD2
cdr3_aa: CASSPTTSGTHNEQFF
cdr3_nt: TGCGCCAGCAGCCCTACGACTAGCGGTACCCACAATGAGCAGTTCTTC

j_call: TRBJ2-3
v_call: TRBV19
clone_size: -
d_call: TRBD1
cdr3_aa: CASSAPTGGATDTQYF
cdr3_nt: TGTGCCAGTAGTGCCCCCACAGGGGGCGCGACAGATACGCAGTATTTT

j_call: TRBJ2-7
v_call: TRBV6-5
clone_size: -
d_call: -
cdr3_aa: CASKQGGVNSYEQYF
cdr3_nt: TGTGCCAGCAAACAGGGGGGGGTCAACTCCTACGAGCAGTACTTC

j_call: TRBJ1-1
v_call: TRBV7-9
clone_size: -
d_call: TRBD1
cdr3_aa: CASSTGGATEAFF
cdr3_nt: TGTGCCAGCAGCACAGGGGGCGCGACTGAAGCTTTCTTT

j_call: TRBJ2-5
v_call: TRBV12-5
clone_size: -
d_call: TRBD1
cdr3_aa: CASGLATGGLETQYF
cdr3_nt: TGTGCTAGTGGTTTGGCAACAGGGGGCCTAGAGACCCAGTACTTC

j_call: TRBJ2-7
v_call: TRBV27
clone_size: once
d_call: -
cdr3_aa: CASSPGGSWGEEQYF
cdr3_nt: TGTGCCAGCAGTCCCGGGGGTAGTTGGGGCGAGGAGCAGTACTTC